The 28 T cell receptor beta chains below were found in one sample sequenced in a study of cytomegalovirus exposure and HLA in healthy donors. PCR involved 60 Vbeta and 13 Jbeta primers. Using immunoSEQ multiplex PCR, the repertoire was profiled, and TCRdb retains in-frame clones only, with some absent. The profile shows approximately 190,000 clones, 84% of them singletons. Material for sequencing was PBMCs. These receptors were obtained from a boy aged 5-17 years in good health and CMV-seronegative.

This clone was observed a single time. CDR3 region: CASSIKTGGYGTEAFF. The DNA for the CDR3 is TGTGCCAGTAGTATAAAAACAGGGGGCTATGGCACTGAAGCTTTCTTT. V gene TRBV19 combines with J gene TRBJ1-1; TRBD1 matches at 9 bases. The CDR3 has 16 amino acids. The V segment lost 2 bases and the J segment 4 bases; nucleotides outside the gene matches: 8. Germline lookup yields CDR1 LNHDA and CDR2 SQIVND (reference sequence).

The sample holds one count of this clone. The chain recombines TRBV4-2 with TRBJ2-3; D is unresolved. The CDR3 totals 15 residues. The germline V gene has CDR1 LGHNA and CDR2 YNFKEQ. Trimming removed 5 bases at V and 0 bases at J, with 12 bases between. CDR3 nucleotide sequence: TGTGCCAGCAGCGCCACAACTATTAGCACAGATACGCAGTATTTT. It translates to CASSATTISTDTQYF.

The chain joins TRBV7-2 to TRBJ1-2; no clear D. Trimming stripped 5 bases from V and 2 bases from J, with 9 bases between. This CDR3 is built from 13 residues. Germline assignment: CDR1 SGHTA and CDR2 FQGNSA. CDR3 DNA sequence: TGTGCCAGCAGCCCACTTACGAACTATGGCTACACCTTC. Its protein is CASSPLTNYGYTF.

The V call is TRBV2, the J call TRBJ1-1; unclear D gene. Between the trimmed V and J ends, which lost 0 bases and 0 bases, there was a span of 8 bases. Germline loops: CDR1 SNHLY, CDR2 FYNNEI. The CDR3 sequence is 15 residues long. The CDR3 DNA follows: TGTGCCAGCAGTGAAGCTCGTAGCTTGAACACTGAAGCTTTCTTT. Its translation: CASSEARSLNTEAFF.

V and J are TRBV11-2 and TRBJ2-7; 7 bases fit TRBD1. Germline trimming cut 3 bases from V and 2 bases from J; bases unmatched to any gene: 7. The germline gives CDR1 SGHAT, CDR2 FQNNGV. The CDR3 has 15 residues. The CDR3 is CASSFQRTGPYEQYF. Here the CDR3 DNA reads TGTGCCAGCAGCTTTCAGCGGACAGGCCCCTACGAGCAGTACTTC.

This sequence joins TRBV11-2 and TRBJ1-1; no firm D call. Germline CDR1 is SGHAT and CDR2 is FQNNGV. V was clipped by 4 bases and J by 0 bases, with 18 bases between them. There are 17 residues in the CDR3. CDR3 nucleotide sequence: TGTGCCAGCAGCTACGCCCAACACAGTAATATGAACACTGAAGCTTTCTTT. This sequence encodes CASSYAQHSNMNTEAFF.

This chain connects TRBV4-3 to TRBJ2-3, with no clear D. Germline lookup yields CDR1 LGHNA and CDR2 YSLEER. Between the trimmed V and J ends, which lost 8 bases and 0 bases, there was a span of 12 bases. The CDR3 is 14 residues long. CDR3 coding DNA: TGCGCCAGCCGATTCTCGGTTAGCACAGATACGCAGTATTTT. Protein sequence: CASRFSVSTDTQYF.

This clone was observed a few times. The junction and the germline gene differ at one end; a read error may be behind it. The sample contains more than one DNA sequence encoding this CDR3. The chain uses TRBV7-7 and TRBJ2-7; TRBD2 aligns across 8 bases. Germline CDR1 reads SSHAT; CDR2 reads FNYEAQ (reference sequence). CDR3 length equals 15 residues. The chain's CDR3 is CASSLGSGSSYEQYF. The CDR3 coding sequence is TGTGCTAGCAGCTTAGGAAGCGGGAGCTCCTACGAGCAGTACTTC.

This sequence joins TRBV10-2 and TRBJ1-1; D is undetermined. Per the germline V gene, CDR1 is WSHSY and CDR2 is SAAADI. This CDR3 spans 13 amino acids. V lost 7 bases and J lost 5, with 14 bases in between. The CDR3, as DNA: TGCGCCAGCACGGAGGAAGGTAGAACTGAAGCTTTCTTT. Translating gives CASTEEGRTEAFF.

V gene TRBV2 combines with J gene TRBJ1-5, with a weak D call TRBD1 (5 bases). Germline CDR1 is SNHLY and CDR2 is FYNNEI. The CDR3 totals 16 residues. Trimming took off 5 bases at V and 7 bases at J, with 21 bases between the two ends. CDR3 nucleotide sequence: TGTGCCAGCAGTAGTGACCTTTTCGGGGGAACGCAGCCCCAGCATTTT. It is translated as CASSSDLFGGTQPQHF.

V is TRBV5-1 and J is TRBJ2-5, with a weak D call TRBD2 (6 bases). The CDR3 length is 14 residues. The V gene lost 0 bases and the J gene lost 4 bases, with 10 bases spanning the gap. CDR1 is SGHRS, CDR2 YFSETQ, per germline. CDR3 sequence reads: CASSLAGEGETQYF. The DNA of the CDR3 is TGCGCCAGCAGCTTGGCGGGAGAGGGAGAGACCCAGTACTTC.

This rearrangement joins TRBV6-4 to TRBJ2-3, with 10 bases lining up with TRBD2. J was trimmed by 4 bases and V by 6 bases; bases with no gene match: 7. Germline V gene lookup returns CDR1 MRHNA and CDR2 SNTAGT. This CDR3 contains 15 residues. CDR3 sequence: CASSLSAGGPDTQYF. CDR3 bases: TGTGCCAGCAGCCTCTCAGCGGGGGGGCCAGATACGCAGTATTTT.

DNA of the CDR3: TGTGCCAGCAGCACCTGGACACCGCTAGAGCAGTACTTC. Translation: CASSTWTPLEQYF. The V and J genes are TRBV5-8 and TRBJ2-7, with a possible D match to TRBD1 (5 bases). Trimming stripped 4 bases from V and 7 bases from J, with 15 bases between. CDR1 is SGHTS and CDR2 is YDEGEE in the germline V gene. The CDR3 has 13 amino acids.

The chain employs TRBV10-3 and TRBJ2-5, with D maybe TRBD2 (5 bases). V lost 5 bases to trimming and J lost 5 bases, with 21 bases between them. This CDR3 is built from 16 residues. CDR1 and CDR2 from the germline V gene are ENHRY and SYGVKD. As DNA, the CDR3 is TGTGCCATCAGTCAGCCATCGACTACGCAAATGGAGACCCAGTACTTC. This translates into CAISQPSTTQMETQYF.

As for this clone: The sample has other DNA sequences that encode this CDR3 too. V usage is TRBV11-2 and J usage is TRBJ1-1; 9 bases match TRBD1. The J segment lost 3 bases and the V segment lost 5 bases, leaving 7 bases of the junction unmatched. The CDR3 has 15 residues. The germline V gene encodes CDR1 SGHAT and CDR2 FQNNGV. The DNA for the CDR3 is TGTGCCAGCAGCACCCGGGACAGGGAGCACACTGAAGCTTTCTTT. Amino acid sequence: CASSTRDREHTEAFF.

The gene calls are TRBV11-1 and TRBJ1-2, with 8 bases that match TRBD1. The CDR3 sequence is 15 residues long. Trimming took 2 bases from V and 8 from J; bases not matched to a gene: 10. CDR1 and CDR2 (germline): SGHAT, FQDESV (reference sequence). CDR3 DNA: TGTGCCAGCAGCTTACGCCCATCGACAGGGGTCGGCTACACCTTC. Translated: CASSLRPSTGVGYTF.

This clone occurred once. V and J are TRBV7-2 and TRBJ1-1; D unclear. The CDR3 runs 17 residues. Trimming cost V 1 base and J 1 base, with 16 bases left between them. Germline values: CDR1 SGHTA, CDR2 FQGNSA. The CDR3 DNA reads TGTGCCAGCAGCTTAGGTGAGCGGTGGGGAAAGAACACTGAAGCTTTCTTT. This codes for CASSLGERWGKNTEAFF.

The chain employs TRBV12-5 and TRBJ2-1; 10 positions match TRBD2. The CDR3 contains 13 residues. J gave up 7 bases and V 8 bases, and 5 bases lay outside the gene matches. Germline CDR1 and CDR2: LGHNT and FRNRAP. The CDR3 nucleotides are TGTGCTAGTACCTCTAGCGGGAGAAATGAGCAGTTCTTC. Amino acid sequence: CASTSSGRNEQFF.

The J gene is TRBJ2-1, the V gene TRBV30; the D gene is possibly TRBD2 (5 bases). The CDR3 contains 15 residues. V was shortened by 4 bases and J by 8 bases, with 21 bases between the two germline ends. Germline assignment: CDR1 GTSNPN and CDR2 SVGIG (reference sequence). CDR3 residues: CAWNGKDSILDEQFF. Written as DNA, the CDR3 is TGTGCCTGGAACGGAAAGGACTCCATTTTGGATGAGCAGTTCTTC.

This clone was detected once. The chain uses TRBV2 and TRBJ2-1; 11 positions agree with TRBD1. CDR3 length: 13 amino acids. Trimming took 11 bases from V and 8 from J; bases not matched to a gene: 8. Germline V gene lookup returns CDR1 SNHLY and CDR2 FYNNEI. As DNA, the CDR3 is TGTGCCTATCGGACAGGGGGCAAGGATGAGCAGTTCTTC. Its protein product is CAYRTGGKDEQFF.

This sequence joins TRBV9 and TRBJ2-2; 10 nucleotides align to TRBD1. The CDR3 consists of 16 residues. V shed 4 bases, J shed 0 bases, and the junction held 3 bases outside the gene matches. Germline V gives CDR1 SGDLS, CDR2 YYNGEE. In DNA form, the CDR3 reads TGTGCCAGCAGCATCGGACAGGGGGCGAACACCGGGGAGCTGTTTTTT. The encoded protein is CASSIGQGANTGELFF.

This chain connects TRBV7-8 to TRBJ2-7; D uncertain. The CDR3 runs to 13 residues. Germline values: CDR1 SGHVS, CDR2 FQNEAQ. The V end was cut by 6 bases, the J end by 8 bases, with 17 bases between. DNA of the CDR3: TGTGCCAGCAGGGGCATGCGTAAGGTTAAGCAGTACTTC. It encodes CASRGMRKVKQYF.

This clone has just one count. The chain has TRBV30 and TRBJ1-6, with D perhaps TRBD1 (6 bases). The V and J ends lost 1 base and 16 bases respectively, with 17 bases between them. There are 13 residues in the CDR3. Germline V gene lookup returns CDR1 GTSNPN and CDR2 SVGIG (reference sequence). CDR3 sequence: CAWSAGTIQILHF. CDR3 nucleotide sequence: TGTGCCTGGAGTGCGGGGACAATTCAGATACTCCACTTT. The full variable domain, with the rest looked up from reference TRBV30 and TRBJ1-6, is SQTIHQWPATLVQPVGSPLSLECTVEGTSNPNLYWYRQAAGRGLQLLFYSVGIGQISSEVPQNLSASRPQDRQFILSSKKLLLSDSGFYLCAWSAGTIQILHFGNGTRLTVT.

The chain has TRBV30 and TRBJ2-3; tentatively, D is TRBD2 (5 bases). Per germline, CDR1 GTSNPN and CDR2 SVGIG (reference sequence). The length of the CDR3 is 15 residues. V shed 0 bases and J shed 0 bases, with 10 bases lying between them. The CDR3 DNA follows: TGTGCCTGGAGTGTACGCGGCGGGAGCACAGATACGCAGTATTTT. Translated: CAWSVRGGSTDTQYF.

The rearrangement uses TRBV2 and TRBJ2-7; D is perhaps TRBD1 (6 bases). The V end was cut by 6 bases, the J end by 2 bases, with 14 bases between. The CDR3 runs to 14 residues. Germline V gives CDR1 SNHLY, CDR2 FYNNEI. CDR3 nucleotides: TGTGCCAGCAGCGAGACAGGTCCGGCCTACGAGCAGTACTTC. This sequence encodes CASSETGPAYEQYF.

This clone was recorded only once. This sequence joins TRBV19 and TRBJ1-4; 8 bases fit TRBD1. Trimming cost V 4 bases and J 4 bases; bases outside gene matches: 8. This CDR3 is 16 amino acids long. Germline values: CDR1 LNHDA, CDR2 SQIVND (reference sequence). In nucleotides, the CDR3 is TGTGCCAGTAGTACCGGGACAGGTACGATTAATGAAAAACTGTTTTTT. Translation: CASSTGTGTINEKLFF.

Details on this clone: The identical CDR3 is also encoded by other nucleotide sequences in the sample. V usage is TRBV10-2 and J usage is TRBJ2-3; unclear D gene. The length of the CDR3 is 13 residues. The germline V and J ends were trimmed by 3 bases and 0 bases, with 4 bases remaining between them. CDR1 is WSHSY and CDR2 is SAAADI in the germline V gene. This chain's CDR3 is CASSELSTDTQYF. CDR3 bases: TGCGCCAGCAGTGAACTTAGCACAGATACGCAGTATTTT.

The J gene is TRBJ2-2, the V gene TRBV9; D unresolved. Trimming removed 6 bases at V and 5 bases at J, with 5 bases between. Germline V gene data show CDR1 as SGDLS and CDR2 as YYNGEE. The CDR3 length is 11 residues. CDR3 nucleotide sequence: TGTGCCAGCACCAGTACCGGGGAGCTGTTTTTT. Protein: CASTSTGELFF.